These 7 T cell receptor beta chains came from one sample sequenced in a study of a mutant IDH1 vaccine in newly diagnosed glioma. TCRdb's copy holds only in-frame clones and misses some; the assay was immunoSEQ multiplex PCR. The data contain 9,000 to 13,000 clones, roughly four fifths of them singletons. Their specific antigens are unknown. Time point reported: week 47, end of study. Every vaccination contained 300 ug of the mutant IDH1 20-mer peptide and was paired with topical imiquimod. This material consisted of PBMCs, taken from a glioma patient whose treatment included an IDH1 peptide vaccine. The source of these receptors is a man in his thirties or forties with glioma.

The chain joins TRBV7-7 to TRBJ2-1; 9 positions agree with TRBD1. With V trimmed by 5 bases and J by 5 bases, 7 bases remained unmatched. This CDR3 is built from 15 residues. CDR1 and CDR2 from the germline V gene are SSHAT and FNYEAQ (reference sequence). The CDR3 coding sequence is TGTGCCAGCAGCCCCTTGACAGGGGGAAACAATGAGCAGTTCTTC. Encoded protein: CASSPLTGGNNEQFF.

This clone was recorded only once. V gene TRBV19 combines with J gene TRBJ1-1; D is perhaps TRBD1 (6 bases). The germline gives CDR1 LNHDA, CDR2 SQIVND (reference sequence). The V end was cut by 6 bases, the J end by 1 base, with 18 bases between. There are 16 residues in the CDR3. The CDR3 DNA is TGTGCCAGTAGATATCGAGGGGGGACCGAGAACACTGAAGCTTTCTTT. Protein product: CASRYRGGTENTEAFF.

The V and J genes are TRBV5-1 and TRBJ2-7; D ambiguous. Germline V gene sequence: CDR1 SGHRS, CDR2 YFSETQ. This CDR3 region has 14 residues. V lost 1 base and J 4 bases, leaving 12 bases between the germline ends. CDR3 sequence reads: CASSLYPGEYEQYF. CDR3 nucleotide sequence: TGCGCCAGCAGCTTGTATCCAGGAGAATACGAGCAGTACTTC.

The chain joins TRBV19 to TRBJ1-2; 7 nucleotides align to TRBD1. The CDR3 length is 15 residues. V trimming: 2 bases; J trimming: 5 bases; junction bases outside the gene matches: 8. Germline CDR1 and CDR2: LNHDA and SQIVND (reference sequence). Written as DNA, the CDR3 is TGTGCCAGTAGTATACGCCAGGGGGAAACTTATGGCTACACCTTC. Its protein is CASSIRQGETYGYTF.

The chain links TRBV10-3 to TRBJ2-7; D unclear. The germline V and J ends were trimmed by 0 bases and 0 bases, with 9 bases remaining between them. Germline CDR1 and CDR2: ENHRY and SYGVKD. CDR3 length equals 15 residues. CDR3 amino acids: CAISESARSSYEQYF. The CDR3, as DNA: TGTGCCATCAGTGAGTCGGCGAGGAGCTCCTACGAGCAGTACTTC.

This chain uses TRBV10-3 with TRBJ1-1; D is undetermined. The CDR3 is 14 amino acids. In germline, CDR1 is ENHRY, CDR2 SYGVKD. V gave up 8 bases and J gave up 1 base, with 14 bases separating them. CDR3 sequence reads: CAIRQRAPNTEAFF. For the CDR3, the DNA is TGTGCCATCCGGCAGAGGGCCCCGAACACTGAAGCTTTCTTT.

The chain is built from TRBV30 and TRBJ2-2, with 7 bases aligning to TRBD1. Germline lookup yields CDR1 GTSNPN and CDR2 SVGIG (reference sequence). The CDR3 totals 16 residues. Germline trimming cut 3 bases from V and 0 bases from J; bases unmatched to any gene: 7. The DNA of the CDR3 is TGTGCCTGGAGCCGATGGGACAGCTCGAACACCGGGGAGCTGTTTTTT. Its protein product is CAWSRWDSSNTGELFF.